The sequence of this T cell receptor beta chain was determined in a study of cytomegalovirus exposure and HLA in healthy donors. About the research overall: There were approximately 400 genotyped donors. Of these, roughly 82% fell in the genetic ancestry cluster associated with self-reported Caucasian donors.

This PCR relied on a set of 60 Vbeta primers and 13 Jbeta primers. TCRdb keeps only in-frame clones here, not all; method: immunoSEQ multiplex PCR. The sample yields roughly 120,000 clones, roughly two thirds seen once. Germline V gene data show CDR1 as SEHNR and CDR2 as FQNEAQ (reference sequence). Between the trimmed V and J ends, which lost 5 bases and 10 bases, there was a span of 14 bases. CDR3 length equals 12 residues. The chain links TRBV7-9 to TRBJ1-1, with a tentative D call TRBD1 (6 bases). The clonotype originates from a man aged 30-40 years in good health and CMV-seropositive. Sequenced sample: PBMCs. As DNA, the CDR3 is TGTGCCAGCAGCCTTTTGGGGGCGATAGCTTTCTTT. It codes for CASSLLGAIAFF.